This T cell receptor (beta chain) was recovered during a study of blood T cell repertoires in COVID-19. Study overall: COVID-19 samples, acute and convalescent, were from the United States, Italy and Spain. PBMCs, B-cell-depleted T cells, or T cells provided the cDNA or gDNA that made up the material.

The germline gives CDR1 KGHDR, CDR2 SFDVKD. The CDR3 contains 14 residues. V was pared by 7 bases and J by 6 bases, with 4 bases of the junction left unmatched. Per the original data handling: Counts of nucleated cells, estimated from reference gene primer amplification, were obtained. Sequenced by immunoSEQ multiplex PCR; TCRdb stores in-frame clones only, minus some. V and J calls and clone size are copied from that table; D and trimming were computed from the DNA. The data contain approximately 290,000 clones, approximately 90% of them seen just once; the ten biggest clones take up 0.7% to 0.9%. What was sequenced was peripheral blood. The V call is TRBV24-1, the J call TRBJ2-1; TRBD2 matches at 11 bases. This sequence originates from a man aged 25-45 years with acute or convalescent COVID-19. The CDR3 loop is CATRTSGKGNEQFF. In nucleotides, the CDR3 is TGTGCCACCAGGACTAGCGGGAAGGGCAATGAGCAGTTCTTC.